The entry that follows covers one T cell receptor beta chain sequence. What it binds is unknown. Trimming pared 2 bases from V and 10 bases from J, leaving 9 bases between. CDR1 is GTSNPN and CDR2 is SVGIG in the germline V gene (reference sequence). The CDR3 loop spans 11 amino acids. This specimen comes from a study of cytomegalovirus exposure and HLA in healthy donors. Study-wide results and caveats: Common viral pathogens were later found to be apparently linked to several of the most significant clusters. An Asian-associated ancestry cluster reportedly showed fewer N-insertions than the roughly 670-donor mean in a later analysis.

PCR was performed using 60 Vbeta and 13 Jbeta primers. Only in-frame clones appear in the TCRdb table, and some are missing; sequencing was by immunoSEQ multiplex PCR. Here the sample spans 100,000 to 150,000 clones, over 60% being singletons. Sequenced sample: PBMCs. V usage is TRBV30 and J usage is TRBJ2-1; D unresolved. This sequence originates from a man in his 60s in good health and CMV-seropositive. CDR3 protein: CAWSPMGEQFF. CDR3 DNA: TGTGCCTGGAGTCCCATGGGCGAGCAGTTCTTC. Full variable domain (outside the CDR3, taken from reference TRBV30 and TRBJ2-1): SQTIHQWPATLVQPVGSPLSLECTVEGTSNPNLYWYRQAAGRGLQLLFYSVGIGQISSEVPQNLSASRPQDRQFILSSKKLLLSDSGFYLCAWSPMGEQFFGPGTRLTVL.